This T cell receptor beta chain is drawn from a study of blood T cell repertoires in COVID-19. The assay was immunoSEQ multiplex PCR, and TCRdb's table has in-frame clones only and misses some. The sample contains some 290,000 clones, more than 85% of which appear only once. This study enrolled people aged roughly 18 to 89 from about two dozen US geographic areas. Cohort placement rested on clinical history that participants reported themselves. Trimming took 9 bases from V and 3 from J, leaving 15 bases between them. Germline-derived CDR1 and CDR2 are WNHNN and SYGVQD (reference sequence). The CDR3 has 13 amino acids.

The sample consisted of PBMCs or T cells enriched from blood (not recorded which). The clonotype originates from a woman in her twenties or thirties who had been exposed to COVID-19. The chain combines TRBV10-1 with TRBJ2-7; unclear D gene. The DNA for the CDR3 is TGCGCCAGTACACTCGGAGAAAACTACGAGCAGTACTTC. This gives the protein CASTLGENYEQYF.